This T cell receptor beta chain is from a study of cytomegalovirus exposure and HLA in healthy donors. Study results and limitations: High specificity and sensitivity for cytomegalovirus status were reported for the classifier.

The donors were members of the validation cohort, which comprised around 110 subjects and was separate from the first cohort of some 680 subjects. The table came from immunoSEQ multiplex PCR; TCRdb's copy has only in-frame clones and leaves some out. The data contain fewer than 350,000 clones, roughly 90% of them singletons. CDR1 is LGHNA and CDR2 is YNFKEQ in the germline V gene. The CDR3 covers 15 residues. V dropped 0 bases and J dropped 4; count of bases not matched to a gene: 5. This clone has only a few counts. Its antigen is not known. The rearrangement uses TRBV4-2 and TRBJ2-7, with TRBD1 identical over 8 bases. The sample comprised PBMCs. The TCR was taken from a woman younger than 35 in good health and CMV-seronegative. CDR3 in DNA: TGTGCCAGCAGCCAAGATCCGGACAGGGCGTACGAGCAGTACTTC. It translates to CASSQDPDRAYEQYF.